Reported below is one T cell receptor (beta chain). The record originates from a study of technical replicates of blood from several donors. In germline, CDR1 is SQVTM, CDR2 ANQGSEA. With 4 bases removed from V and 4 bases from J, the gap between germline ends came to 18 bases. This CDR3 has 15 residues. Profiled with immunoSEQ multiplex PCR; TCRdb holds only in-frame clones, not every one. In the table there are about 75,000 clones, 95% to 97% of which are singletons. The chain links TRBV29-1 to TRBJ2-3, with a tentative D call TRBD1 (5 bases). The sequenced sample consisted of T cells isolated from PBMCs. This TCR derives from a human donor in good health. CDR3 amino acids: CSVGPRTRNADTQYF. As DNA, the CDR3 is TGCAGCGTTGGTCCTCGGACACGAAATGCAGATACGCAGTATTTT.